This T cell receptor (beta chain) was sequenced during a study of technical replicates of blood from a few donors. Using immunoSEQ multiplex PCR, the repertoire was profiled, and TCRdb retains in-frame clones only, with some absent. The sample has around 89,000 clones, just under 95% seen once. The CDR3 contains 14 residues. Germline trimming cut 0 bases from V and 9 bases from J; bases unmatched to any gene: 5. Germline values: CDR1 SGHRS, CDR2 YFSETQ. The source is a human donor in good health. Sequenced: T cells isolated from PBMCs. This chain connects TRBV5-1 to TRBJ2-1, with 8 bases lining up with TRBD1. CDR3 in DNA: TGCGCCAGCAGCTTGGAGCAGGGGGCCCTTGAGCAGTTCTTC. It specifies CASSLEQGALEQFF.